The 3 T cell receptor beta chains listed next were all sequenced from one sample in a study of naive and memory T cell subsets. Alpha and beta constant region primers primed reverse transcription for blood and skin samples. MiXCR was run by TCRdb on the 5' RACE reads, yielding one entry per CDR3 protein. The sample has under 25,000 distinct CDR3 sequences; around 4% are singletons. Whole-blood samples were 2 to 3 ml of peripheral blood from healthy adult volunteers. The receptors originated from a male donor in good health.

The sample holds many counts of this clonotype. This chain joins TRBV6-5 and TRBJ1-6; 8 bases match TRBD1. CDR1 and CDR2 (germline): MNHEY, SVGAGI. The CDR3 loop spans 12 amino acids. V dropped 5 bases and J dropped 13; count of bases not matched to a gene: 4. CDR3 amino acids: CASSGTGVPLHF. DNA for the CDR3: TGTGCCAGCAGTGGGACAGGCGTTCCCCTCCACTTT.

This clonotype occurred many times. The rearrangement links TRBV29-1 to TRBJ2-3; D is unclear. CDR1 is SQVTM, CDR2 ANQGSEA, per germline. Trimming took off 7 bases at V and 1 base at J, with 18 bases between the two ends. The length of the CDR3 is 15 residues. CDR3 sequence: CSAQSQVPRTDTQYF. DNA for the CDR3: TGCAGCGCCCAATCCCAGGTTCCTCGCACAGATACGCAGTATTTT.

This clonotype is classed as medium-sized. This rearrangement joins TRBV6-5 to TRBJ2-1; 8 nucleotides align to TRBD1. Trimming removed 4 bases from V and 2 bases from J; junction bases left unmatched: 4. CDR3 length equals 15 residues. Germline V gene lookup returns CDR1 MNHEY and CDR2 SVGAGI. This CDR3 is CASSLDRAAYNEQFF. The CDR3 DNA reads as TGTGCCAGCAGTTTGGACAGGGCGGCCTACAATGAGCAGTTCTTC.